Here is one T cell receptor (beta chain) with its context. The antigen is unknown. The sample holds other DNA sequences that translate to the same CDR3. The data stem from a study of shared clonotypes between healthy human individuals. General study points: The authors expected sequencing depth to affect clonotype sharing among donors.

This CDR3 has 14 amino acids. From germline, CDR1 is SGHRS and CDR2 YFSETQ. V lost 0 bases and J 4 bases, leaving 8 bases between the germline ends. Those who donated, Caucasian adults without exception, all lived in Nashville, Tennessee. Naive CD4+ cells were CD45RA-selected; the remaining cells were memory. Profiled with immunoSEQ multiplex PCR; TCRdb holds only in-frame clones, not every one. This table has about 680,000 clones, approximately 75% appearing once. V is TRBV5-1 and J is TRBJ1-3; D unclear. The TCR comes from a woman aged 25 to 39 in good health. Specimen: memory CD4+ T cells sorted from blood. This sample's subset: CD45RA-negative fraction. This chain's CDR3 is CASSLGVDGNTIYF. The CDR3 region has the DNA TGCGCCAGCAGCTTGGGGGTGGACGGAAACACCATATATTTT.